The 18 T cell receptor beta chains below were found in one sample sequenced in a study of blood T cell repertoires in COVID-19. The protocol was immunoSEQ multiplex PCR, while the TCRdb copy is restricted to in-frame clones and leaves out a portion. This table has under 250,000 clones, roughly 80% appearing once. Source material: peripheral blood. The source of these receptors is a man between 50 and 59 years old with active or convalescent COVID-19.

CDR3 bases: TGTGCCAGCAGCTCTTCGACAGTGTACAATGAGCAGTTCTTC. Translating it yields CASSSSTVYNEQFF. The chain employs TRBV9 and TRBJ2-1; D perhaps matches TRBD1 (5 bases). The V gene lost 4 bases and the J gene lost 4 bases, with 12 bases spanning the gap. The length of the CDR3 is 14 residues. Germline values: CDR1 SGDLS, CDR2 YYNGEE.

The rearrangement uses TRBV5-6 and TRBJ2-5, with 8 positions matching TRBD1. The CDR3 runs 14 residues. Germline assignment: CDR1 SGHDT and CDR2 YYEEEE. V lost 3 bases to trimming and J lost 2 bases; unmatched junction nucleotides: 3. The CDR3 DNA sequence: TGTGCCAGCAGCTCGACAGGGGTACAAGAGACCCAGTACTTC. Encoded protein: CASSSTGVQETQYF.

In nucleotides, the CDR3 is TGTGCCAGCAGCCGGGAGAGAGGGGGCAGGTCACCCCTCCACTTT. Protein product: CASSRERGGRSPLHF. V usage is TRBV6-6 and J usage is TRBJ1-6; 7 bases agree with TRBD1. Looked up from germline, CDR1 is MNHNY and CDR2 is SVGAGI (reference sequence). Trimming at V came to 6 bases and at J to 10 bases, leaving 12 bases not matched to a gene. The CDR3 spans 15 residues.

The chain joins TRBV7-2 to TRBJ2-3; D is possibly TRBD1 (7 bases). Trimming pared 0 bases from V and 2 bases from J, leaving 15 bases between. Looked up from germline, CDR1 is SGHTA and CDR2 is FQGNSA. The CDR3 extends over 17 amino acids. CDR3 protein: CASSLAGGQSFTDTQYF. Here the CDR3 DNA reads TGTGCCAGCAGCTTAGCGGGGGGACAGAGTTTCACAGATACGCAGTATTTT.

The rearrangement joins TRBV19 to TRBJ2-1, with 10 bases matching TRBD1. The ends lost 2 bases at V and 8 bases at J; junction bases unmatched: 3. The CDR3 runs 14 residues. Per the germline V gene, CDR1 is LNHDA and CDR2 is SQIVND (reference sequence). The CDR3 protein is CASSIMGTGDEQFF. As DNA, the CDR3 is TGTGCCAGTAGTATAATGGGGACAGGGGATGAGCAGTTCTTC.

The rearrangement joins TRBV28 to TRBJ1-6, with a possible D match to TRBD1 (6 bases). CDR3 length: 13 residues. The V end lost 8 bases, the J end lost 10 bases, and 15 bases lay between the germline ends. Germline values: CDR1 MDHEN, CDR2 SYDVKM. The chain's CDR3 is CASRGGAGSPLHF. Written as DNA, the CDR3 is TGTGCCAGCCGCGGGGGCGCGGGGTCACCCCTCCACTTT. The full variable domain, with the rest looked up from reference TRBV28 and TRBJ1-6, is DVKVTQSSRYLVKRTGEKVFLECVQDMDHENMFWYRQDPGLGLRLIYFSYDVKMKEKGDIPEGYSVSREKKERFSLILESASTNQTSMYLCASRGGAGSPLHFGNGTRLTVT.

The V gene is TRBV30, the J gene TRBJ2-7; 9 nucleotides align to TRBD1. V dropped 8 bases and J dropped 3; count of bases not matched to a gene: 2. The CDR3 sequence is 11 residues long. Germline CDR1 and CDR2: GTSNPN and SVGIG (reference sequence). The CDR3 DNA follows: TGTGCCCAGGGACAGGGCTACGAGCAGTACTTC. Residues: CAQGQGYEQYF.

This rearrangement joins TRBV7-8 to TRBJ1-3; D is ambiguous. The CDR3 length is 14 residues. Germline CDR1 SGHVS, CDR2 FQNEAQ. V gave up 5 bases and J gave up 0 bases, with 8 bases separating them. The CDR3 sequence: CASSREISGNTIYF. CDR3 coding DNA: TGTGCCAGCAGCCGGGAGATCTCTGGAAACACCATATATTTT. Supplemented by reference TRBV7-8 and TRBJ1-3, the full variable domain reads GAGVSQSPRYKVAKRGQDVALRCDPISGHVSLFWYQQALGQGPEFLTYFQNEAQLDKSGLPSDRFFAERPEGSVSTLKIQRTQQEDSAVYLCASSREISGNTIYFGEGSWLTVV.

V is TRBV27 and J is TRBJ2-7, with D maybe TRBD1 (8 bases). Trimming stripped 6 bases from V and 2 bases from J, with 14 bases between. Germline CDR1 is MNHEY and CDR2 is SMNVEV (reference sequence). The CDR3 covers 14 residues. The CDR3 region has the DNA TGTGCCAGCAGCCAACAGGGGGGGACCTACGAGCAGTACTTC. This translates into CASSQQGGTYEQYF.

The rearrangement uses TRBV19 and TRBJ2-1; 11 bases are a match to TRBD1. The CDR3 contains 16 residues. The V segment lost 6 bases and the J segment 7 bases; nucleotides outside the gene matches: 11. Germline-derived CDR1 and CDR2 are LNHDA and SQIVND (reference sequence). CDR3 bases: TGTGCCAGTAGCAGGGGACAGGGGGTGTTGGGGAATGAGCAGTTCTTC. Translation: CASSRGQGVLGNEQFF.

The rearrangement joins TRBV29-1 to TRBJ1-2, with D hard to call. This CDR3 has 13 amino acids. The germline V and J ends were trimmed by 3 bases and 0 bases, with 8 bases remaining between them. Germline loops: CDR1 SQVTM, CDR2 ANQGSEA. CDR3 DNA sequence: TGCAGCGTTGAGATGGGAGCTAACTATGGCTACACCTTC. Protein: CSVEMGANYGYTF.

The chain employs TRBV15 and TRBJ2-1; TRBD1 agrees at 7 bases. CDR1 and CDR2 (germline): LNHNV, YYDKDF (reference sequence). The CDR3 covers 15 residues. J gave up 12 bases and V 3 bases, and 14 bases lay outside the gene matches. This chain's CDR3 is CATSSVTGSRSGQFF. CDR3 DNA sequence: TGTGCCACCAGCAGCGTGACAGGGTCCCGCAGTGGGCAGTTCTTC.

The sample holds one count of this clone. The chain recombines TRBV18 with TRBJ1-1; 9 bases fit TRBD1. Germline V gene sequence: CDR1 KGHSH, CDR2 LQKENI. V lost 3 bases to trimming and J lost 5 bases; unmatched junction nucleotides: 7. This CDR3 comprises 15 residues. The CDR3 DNA reads TGTGCCAGCTCACCCGACAGGGGGGTGGGAACTGAAGCTTTCTTT. Protein: CASSPDRGVGTEAFF.

This clone was picked up a small number of times. This rearrangement joins TRBV19 to TRBJ1-3; 7 positions match TRBD1. Losses at the gene ends were 7 bases for V and 7 bases for J; bases not matched to a gene: 4. This CDR3 region has 12 residues. Germline values: CDR1 LNHDA, CDR2 SQIVND (reference sequence). DNA of the CDR3: TGTGCCAGTAAGGACAGGAGGAACACCATATATTTT. It translates to CASKDRRNTIYF.

The chain joins TRBV10-3 to TRBJ1-4; possible D gene TRBD1, 6 bases. V gave up 0 bases and J gave up 12 bases, with 17 bases separating them. This CDR3 contains 15 residues. The germline gives CDR1 ENHRY, CDR2 SYGVKD. CDR3 residues: CAISESAGVVGELFF. The CDR3 region has the DNA TGTGCCATCAGTGAGTCGGCAGGGGTCGTTGGGGAACTGTTTTTT.

The genes are TRBV14 and TRBJ2-7; 10 bases line up with TRBD1. The CDR3 covers 15 residues. Germline V gives CDR1 SGHDN, CDR2 FVKESK. J was trimmed by 5 bases and V by 4 bases; bases with no gene match: 8. CDR3: CASSRPGQGKDEQYF. The CDR3 DNA follows: TGTGCCAGCAGCCGCCCGGGACAGGGGAAGGACGAGCAGTACTTC. The full variable domain, its missing parts supplied by reference TRBV14 and TRBJ2-7, is EAGVTQFPSHSVIEKGQTVTLRCDPISGHDNLYWYRRVMGKEIKFLLHFVKESKQDESGMPNNRFLAERTGGTYSTLKVQPAELEDSGVYFCASSRPGQGKDEQYFGPGTRLTVT.

The chain has TRBV7-8 and TRBJ2-7; the match to TRBD1 covers 7 bases. Trimming removed 5 bases from V and 5 bases from J; junction bases left unmatched: 12. The CDR3 has 15 residues. In germline, CDR1 is SGHVS, CDR2 FQNEAQ. DNA of the CDR3: TGTGCCAGCAGCATCCGACAGGGTCGTCTCCACGAGCAGTACTTC. This gives the protein CASSIRQGRLHEQYF.

The V gene is TRBV20-1, the J gene TRBJ2-7; D is unclear. This CDR3 has 10 residues. With 3 bases removed from V and 5 bases from J, the gap between germline ends came to 5 bases. Germline loops: CDR1 DFQATT, CDR2 SNEGSKA (reference sequence). Here the CDR3 reads CSARIDEQYF. As DNA, the CDR3 is TGCAGTGCTAGGATAGACGAGCAGTACTTC.